The TCR beta chain described here comes from a study of blood T cell repertoires in COVID-19. For the study at large: Samples of COVID-19 (acute and convalescent) were obtained from the United States, Italy and Spain.

V was pared by 5 bases and J by 2 bases, with 13 bases between. This CDR3 is 15 amino acids long. The V gene's germline CDR1 is LGHDT and CDR2 YNNKEL (reference sequence). Measured with immunoSEQ multiplex PCR; TCRdb has only the in-frame clones, and not every one. The table lists 310,000 or so clones, about 89% of them singletons. Sequenced input: peripheral blood. This sequence was found in a man between 18 and 35 years old who had recovered from COVID-19. The rearrangement uses TRBV3-1 (or the pseudogene TRBV3-2) and TRBJ2-1; D not resolved. CDR3 loop: CASSRRGSPYNEQFF. The CDR3 DNA reads TGTGCCAGCAGCAGGCGCGGTAGCCCCTACAATGAGCAGTTCTTC.